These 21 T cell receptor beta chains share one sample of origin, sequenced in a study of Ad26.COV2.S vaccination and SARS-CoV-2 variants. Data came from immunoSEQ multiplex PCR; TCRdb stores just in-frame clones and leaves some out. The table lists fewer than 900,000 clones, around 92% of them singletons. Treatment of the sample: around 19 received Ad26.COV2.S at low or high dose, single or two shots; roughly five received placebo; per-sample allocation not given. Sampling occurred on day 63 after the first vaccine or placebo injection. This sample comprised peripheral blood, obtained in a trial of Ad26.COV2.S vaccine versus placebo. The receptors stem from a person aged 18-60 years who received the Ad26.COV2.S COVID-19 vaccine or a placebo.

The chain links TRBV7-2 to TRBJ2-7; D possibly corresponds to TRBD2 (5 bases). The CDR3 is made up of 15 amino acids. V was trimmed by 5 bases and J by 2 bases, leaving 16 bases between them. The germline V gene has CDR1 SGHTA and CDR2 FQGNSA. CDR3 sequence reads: CASSLRTAGAYEQYF. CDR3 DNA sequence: TGTGCCAGCAGCCTACGGACTGCCGGAGCCTACGAGCAGTACTTC.

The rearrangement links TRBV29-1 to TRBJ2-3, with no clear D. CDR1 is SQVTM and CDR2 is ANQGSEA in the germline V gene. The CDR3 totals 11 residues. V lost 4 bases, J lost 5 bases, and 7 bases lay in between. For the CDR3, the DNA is TGCAGCGTTGGAATAGGAGATACGCAGTATTTT. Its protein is CSVGIGDTQYF.

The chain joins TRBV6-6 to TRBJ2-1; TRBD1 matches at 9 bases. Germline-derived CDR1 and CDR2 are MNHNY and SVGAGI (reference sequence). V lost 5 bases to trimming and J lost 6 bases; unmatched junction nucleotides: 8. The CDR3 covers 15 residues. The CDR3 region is CASSQRDREGNEQFF. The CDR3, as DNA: TGTGCCAGCAGTCAACGGGACAGGGAAGGCAATGAGCAGTTCTTC.

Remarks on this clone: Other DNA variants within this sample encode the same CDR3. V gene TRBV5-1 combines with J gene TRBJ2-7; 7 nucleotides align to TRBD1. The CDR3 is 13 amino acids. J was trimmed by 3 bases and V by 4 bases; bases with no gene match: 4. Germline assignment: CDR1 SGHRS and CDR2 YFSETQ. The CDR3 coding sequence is TGCGCCAGCAGCCGGACAGGAAGCTACGAGCAGTACTTC. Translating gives CASSRTGSYEQYF.

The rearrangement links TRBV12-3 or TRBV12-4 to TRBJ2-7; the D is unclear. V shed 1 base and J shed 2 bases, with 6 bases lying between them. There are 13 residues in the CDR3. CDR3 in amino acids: CASSLEWAYEQYF. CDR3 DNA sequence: TGTGCCAGCAGTTTAGAATGGGCCTACGAGCAGTACTTC.

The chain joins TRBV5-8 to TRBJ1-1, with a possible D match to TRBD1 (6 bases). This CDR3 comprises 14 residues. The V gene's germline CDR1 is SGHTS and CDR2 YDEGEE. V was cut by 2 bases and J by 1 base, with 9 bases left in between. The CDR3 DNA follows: TGTGCCAGCAGCTTAGGGGGGGCGAACACTGAAGCTTTCTTT. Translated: CASSLGGANTEAFF.

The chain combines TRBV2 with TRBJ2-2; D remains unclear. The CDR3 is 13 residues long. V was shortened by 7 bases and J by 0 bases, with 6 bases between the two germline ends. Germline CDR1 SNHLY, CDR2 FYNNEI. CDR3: CASKGTNTGELFF. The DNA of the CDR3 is TGTGCCAGCAAAGGGACGAACACCGGGGAGCTGTTTTTT.

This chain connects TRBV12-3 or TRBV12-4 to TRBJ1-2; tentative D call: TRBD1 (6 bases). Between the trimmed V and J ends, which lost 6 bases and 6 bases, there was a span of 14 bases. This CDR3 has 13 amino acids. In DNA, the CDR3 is TGTGCCAGCAGATCCACAGGGTTTGATGGCTACACCTTC. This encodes CASRSTGFDGYTF.

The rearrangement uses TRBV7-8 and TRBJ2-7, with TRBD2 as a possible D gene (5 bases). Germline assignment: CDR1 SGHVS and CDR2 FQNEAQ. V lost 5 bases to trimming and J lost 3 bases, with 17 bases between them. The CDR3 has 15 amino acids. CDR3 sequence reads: CASSPVGNRGYEQYF. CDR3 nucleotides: TGTGCCAGCAGCCCAGTGGGTAATCGGGGCTACGAGCAGTACTTC.

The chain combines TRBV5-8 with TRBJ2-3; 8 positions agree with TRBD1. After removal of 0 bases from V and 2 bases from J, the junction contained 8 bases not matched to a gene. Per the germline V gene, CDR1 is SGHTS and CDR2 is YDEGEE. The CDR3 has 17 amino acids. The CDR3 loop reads CASSLARGLLLTDTQYF. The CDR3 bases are TGTGCCAGCAGCTTGGCCAGGGGGCTACTACTCACAGATACGCAGTATTTT.

This chain's CDR3 is CSVEAGVGETQYF. CDR3 DNA: TGCAGCGTTGAAGCAGGGGTAGGAGAGACCCAGTACTTC. The J gene is TRBJ2-5, the V gene TRBV29-1, with D perhaps TRBD1 (6 bases). Germline loops: CDR1 SQVTM, CDR2 ANQGSEA. The CDR3 runs 13 residues. V was pared by 1 base and J by 4 bases, with 10 bases between.

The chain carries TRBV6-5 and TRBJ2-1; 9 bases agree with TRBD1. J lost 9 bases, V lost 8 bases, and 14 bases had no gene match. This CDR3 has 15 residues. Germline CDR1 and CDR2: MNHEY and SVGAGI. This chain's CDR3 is CASAIGTGIFSEQFF. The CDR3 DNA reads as TGTGCCAGCGCTATCGGGACAGGGATCTTCAGTGAGCAGTTCTTC.

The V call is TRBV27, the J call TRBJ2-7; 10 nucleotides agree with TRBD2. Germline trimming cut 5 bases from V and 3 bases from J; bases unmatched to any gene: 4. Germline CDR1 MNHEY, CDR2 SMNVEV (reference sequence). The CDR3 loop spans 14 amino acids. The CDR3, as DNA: TGTGCCAGCAGTACCCGGACTAGCGGCTACGAGCAGTACTTC. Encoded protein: CASSTRTSGYEQYF.

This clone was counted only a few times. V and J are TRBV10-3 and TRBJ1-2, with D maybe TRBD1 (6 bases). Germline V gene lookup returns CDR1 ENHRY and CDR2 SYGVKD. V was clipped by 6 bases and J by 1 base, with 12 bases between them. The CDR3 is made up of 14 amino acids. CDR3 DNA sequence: TGTGCCATCAGGGCTCAGGGGAATAACTATGGCTACACCTTC. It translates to CAIRAQGNNYGYTF.

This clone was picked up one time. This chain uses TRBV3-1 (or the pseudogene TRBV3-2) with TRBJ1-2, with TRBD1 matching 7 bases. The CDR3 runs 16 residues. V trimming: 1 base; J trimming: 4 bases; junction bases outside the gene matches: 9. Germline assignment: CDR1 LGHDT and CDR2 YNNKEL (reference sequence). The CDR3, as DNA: TGTGCCAGCAGCCAAGTCGGGACAGTTCCCAGCTATGGCTACACCTTC. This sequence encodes CASSQVGTVPSYGYTF.

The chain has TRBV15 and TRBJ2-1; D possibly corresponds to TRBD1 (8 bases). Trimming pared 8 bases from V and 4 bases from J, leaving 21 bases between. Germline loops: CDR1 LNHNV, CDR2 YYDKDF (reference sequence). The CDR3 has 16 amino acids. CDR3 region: CATGQGASGVYNEQFF. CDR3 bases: TGTGCCACCGGACAGGGAGCTAGCGGAGTTTACAATGAGCAGTTCTTC.

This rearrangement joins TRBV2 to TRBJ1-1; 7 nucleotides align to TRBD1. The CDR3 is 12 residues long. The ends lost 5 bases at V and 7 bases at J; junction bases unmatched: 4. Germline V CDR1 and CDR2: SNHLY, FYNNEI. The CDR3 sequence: CASSQGVGEAFF. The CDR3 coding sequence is TGTGCCAGCAGTCAGGGGGTGGGTGAAGCTTTCTTT.

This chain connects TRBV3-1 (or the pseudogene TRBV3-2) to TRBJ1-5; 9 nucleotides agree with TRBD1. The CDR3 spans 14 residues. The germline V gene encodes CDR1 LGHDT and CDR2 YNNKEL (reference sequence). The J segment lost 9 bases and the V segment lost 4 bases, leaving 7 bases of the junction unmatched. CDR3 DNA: TGTGCCAGCAGCCCCGGGACAGGGACTGGGCCCCAGCATTTT. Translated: CASSPGTGTGPQHF.

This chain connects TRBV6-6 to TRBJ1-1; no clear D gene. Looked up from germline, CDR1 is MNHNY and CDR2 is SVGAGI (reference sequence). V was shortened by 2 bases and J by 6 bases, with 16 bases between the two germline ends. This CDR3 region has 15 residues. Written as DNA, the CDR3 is TGTGCCAGCAGTTACGTTTCGGGATCGGCCTCTGAAGCTTTCTTT. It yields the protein CASSYVSGSASEAFF.

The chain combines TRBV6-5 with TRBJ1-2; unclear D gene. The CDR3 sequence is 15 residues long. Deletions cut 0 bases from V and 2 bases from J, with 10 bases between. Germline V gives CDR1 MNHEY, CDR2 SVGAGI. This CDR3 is CASSYSKSGNYGYTF. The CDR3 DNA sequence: TGTGCCAGCAGTTACTCGAAGTCCGGGAACTATGGCTACACCTTC.

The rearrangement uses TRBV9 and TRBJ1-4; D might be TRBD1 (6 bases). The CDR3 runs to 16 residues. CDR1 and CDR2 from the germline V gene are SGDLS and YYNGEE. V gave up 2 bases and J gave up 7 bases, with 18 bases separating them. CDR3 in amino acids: CASSVDPGQYGEKLFF. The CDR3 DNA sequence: TGTGCCAGCAGCGTCGACCCTGGACAGTATGGTGAAAAACTGTTTTTT.